These 22 T cell receptor beta chains originate from one sample sequenced in a study of T cell repertoires in cytomegalovirus infection. No antigen has been assigned to these receptors. TCRdb processed the reads anew with MiXCR; each CDR3 protein has one entry. The table records around 800,000 distinct CDR3 sequences, approximately 32% of them present only once. Here the sequenced sample was cultured CD8+ T cells from PBMCs, taken from culture after CMV antigen stimulation. The receptor source for this set is a human donor in good health (CMV status not recorded). Some clones in this sample may be carry-over from other donors' samples.

The J gene is TRBJ2-3, the V gene TRBV6-2 or TRBV6-3; D not resolved. This CDR3 spans 17 amino acids. Germline V lookup: CDR1 MNHEY, CDR2 SVGEGT. Trimming took 4 bases from V and 0 from J, leaving 17 bases between them. The CDR3 loop is CASSFNKLQTSTDTQYF. The CDR3 DNA reads as TGTGCCAGCAGTTTCAACAAGCTCCAAACTAGCACAGATACGCAGTATTTT.

The sample holds a few counts of this clonotype. The rearrangement links TRBV11-1 to TRBJ2-3, with TRBD2 matching over 11 bases. Germline V lookup: CDR1 SGHAT, CDR2 FQDESV (reference sequence). The CDR3 loop spans 15 amino acids. V was pared by 6 bases and J by 5 bases, with 7 bases of the junction left unmatched. The CDR3 DNA sequence: TGTGCCAGCAGTCTAGCGGGGGGCTGGGGAGATACGCAGTATTTT. It translates to CASSLAGGWGDTQYF.

This chain joins TRBV6-2 or TRBV6-3 and TRBJ2-3; no firm D call. Trimming left V 5 bases short and J 6 bases short, with 12 bases between. Looked up from germline, CDR1 is MNHEY and CDR2 is SVGEGT. There are 13 residues in the CDR3. CDR3 DNA sequence: TGTGCCAGCAGTCCCTGGTCCCAGGATACGCAGTATTTT. Its translation is CASSPWSQDTQYF.

The chain couples TRBV4-1 to TRBJ2-2; D possibly corresponds to TRBD1 (5 bases). The CDR3 is 13 residues long. Trimming took 6 bases from V and 5 from J, leaving 10 bases between them. Germline V CDR1 and CDR2: MGHRA, YSYEKL. The CDR3 loop reads CASSSGSTGELFF. CDR3 DNA: TGCGCCAGCAGTTCAGGGTCTACCGGGGAGCTGTTTTTT.

This clonotype came up a few times. The J gene is TRBJ2-7, the V gene TRBV4-1; D uncertain. Germline CDR1 MGHRA, CDR2 YSYEKL. The CDR3 contains 13 residues. V was clipped by 0 bases and J by 0 bases, with 3 bases between them. CDR3 protein: CASSQEGSYEQYF. The CDR3, as DNA: TGCGCCAGCAGCCAAGAGGGCTCCTACGAGCAGTACTTC.

Concerning this clonotype: A much larger clone lies one base from this, so it may be a read error. This chain connects TRBV7-6 to TRBJ2-2, with 8 positions matching TRBD1. The CDR3 is 17 amino acids. Germline CDR1 reads SGHVS; CDR2 reads FNYEAQ. With 0 bases clipped from V and 6 bases from J, the junction kept 9 bases outside the gene matches. DNA for the CDR3: TGTGCCAGCAGCTTAGCGTCCGACAGGGGAAGGGCCGGGGAGCTGTTTTTT. As protein: CASSLASDRGRAGELFF.

This clonotype has just a few counts. This sequence joins TRBV29-1 and TRBJ1-1; D is possibly TRBD1 (6 bases). The CDR3 is 12 amino acids. Germline values: CDR1 SQVTM, CDR2 ANQGSEA. V lost 2 bases and J lost 3, with 7 bases in between. The CDR3 here is CSVERGYTEAFF. The DNA of the CDR3 is TGCAGCGTTGAAAGGGGGTACACTGAAGCTTTCTTT.

This clonotype was seen more than once but under ten times. The V and J genes are TRBV12-3 or TRBV12-4 and TRBJ1-1; unclear D gene. The CDR3 spans 13 residues. V lost 3 bases to trimming and J lost 8 bases, with 13 bases between them. The CDR3, as DNA: TGTGCCAGCAGTTTCGGAGGATTTGCCGAAGCTTTCTTT. This gives the protein CASSFGGFAEAFF.

CDR3 in DNA: TGTGCCAGTAGTCTTGGGGAGACTCACTATGGCTACACCTTC. This encodes CASSLGETHYGYTF. This sequence joins TRBV19 and TRBJ1-2; D gene uncertain. Looked up from germline, CDR1 is LNHDA and CDR2 is SQIVND (reference sequence). The CDR3 spans 14 residues. V was trimmed by 5 bases and J by 3 bases, leaving 13 bases between them.

The rearrangement joins TRBV7-3 to TRBJ2-3; D remains unclear. The CDR3 length is 14 residues. V lost 5 bases to trimming and J lost 0 bases, with 9 bases between them. The germline CDR1 and CDR2 sequences are SGHTA and FQGTGA. The CDR3 reads CASSAPHSTDTQYF. The CDR3 nucleotides read TGTGCCAGCAGCGCCCCACATAGCACAGATACGCAGTATTTT.

In this sample, this clonotype turned up a few times. This chain uses TRBV15 with TRBJ2-1; no reliable D call. CDR1 is LNHNV and CDR2 is YYDKDF in the germline V gene (reference sequence). The CDR3 is 13 residues long. Trimming removed 10 bases at V and 5 bases at J, with 15 bases between. The CDR3 DNA reads as TGTGCCATCCTAGAGCACGGGCACAATGAGCAGTTCTTC. Its translation: CAILEHGHNEQFF.

The chain links TRBV10-3 to TRBJ2-3, with D unresolved. The CDR3 totals 17 residues. CDR1 is ENHRY and CDR2 is SYGVKD in the germline V gene. Deletions cut 2 bases from V and 0 bases from J, with 15 bases between. As DNA, the CDR3 is TGTGCCATCAGTGAGGAGACTTGGTTTTCTAGCACAGATACGCAGTATTTT. It is translated as CAISEETWFSSTDTQYF.

V is TRBV7-6 and J is TRBJ1-5; 9 bases line up with TRBD1. The germline CDR1 and CDR2 sequences are SGHVS and FNYEAQ. V was pared by 6 bases and J by 6 bases, with 9 bases of the junction left unmatched. This CDR3 comprises 15 residues. CDR3 sequence: CASSTRTGAGQPQHF. CDR3 bases: TGTGCCAGCAGTACCAGGACAGGGGCAGGTCAGCCCCAGCATTTT.

This clonotype has at least ten counts. The V and J genes are TRBV7-9 and TRBJ2-5; D perhaps matches TRBD2 (5 bases). Germline V gives CDR1 SEHNR, CDR2 FQNEAQ (reference sequence). The CDR3 sequence is 15 residues long. Trimming removed 3 bases from V and 5 bases from J, with 16 bases in between. The CDR3 DNA follows: TGTGCCAGCAGCTTTTCCGTTATCGGAGGCGAGACCCAGTACTTC. The encoded protein is CASSFSVIGGETQYF.

This clonotype was seen a handful of times. This sequence joins TRBV12-3 or TRBV12-4 and TRBJ2-5; possible D gene TRBD1, 6 bases. This CDR3 region has 13 residues. With 6 bases removed from V and 5 bases from J, the gap between germline ends came to 13 bases. CDR3 amino acids: CASRWTVRETQYF. The DNA of the CDR3 is TGTGCCAGCAGATGGACAGTCAGGGAGACCCAGTACTTC.

This clonotype was picked up a small number of times. CDR3 residues: CSAPQMPVRASYEQYV. DNA of the CDR3: TGCAGTGCCCCCCAAATGCCGGTCCGGGCTTCCTACGAGCAGTACGTC. This chain links TRBV20-1 with TRBJ2-7, with D uncertain. V lost 6 bases and J lost 1, with 22 bases in between. From germline, CDR1 is DFQATT and CDR2 SNEGSKA (reference sequence). CDR3 length: 16 residues.

This clonotype was counted many times. This chain connects TRBV7-2 to TRBJ2-3, with TRBD2 matching 13 bases. CDR1 and CDR2 from the germline V gene are SGHTA and FQGNSA. This CDR3 is 16 amino acids long. Trimming removed 5 bases from V and 2 bases from J; junction bases left unmatched: 4. The CDR3 nucleotides are TGTGCCAGCAGCCCCACTAGCGGGGGGGTCACAGATACGCAGTATTTT. Its protein is CASSPTSGGVTDTQYF.

The chain carries TRBV28 and TRBJ2-2; 7 bases align to TRBD1. V lost 3 bases and J lost 6; bases outside the gene matches: 4. Germline V CDR1 and CDR2: MDHEN, SYDVKM. This CDR3 comprises 14 residues. CDR3 nucleotides: TGTGCCAGCAGTTTCCAGGGGGAAGCCGGGGAGCTGTTTTTT. It is translated as CASSFQGEAGELFF.

This clonotype appeared many times. The chain uses TRBV4-1 and TRBJ2-3; D might be TRBD2 (5 bases). The CDR3 covers 16 residues. V was trimmed by 1 base and J by 1 base, leaving 12 bases between them. CDR1 and CDR2 from the germline V gene are MGHRA and YSYEKL. Here the CDR3 reads CASSQVEAAGTDTQYF. CDR3 DNA: TGCGCCAGCAGCCAAGTGGAGGCTGCGGGCACAGATACGCAGTATTTT.

The chain joins TRBV2 to TRBJ1-2; the D is unclear. The ends were cut back, 10 bases at V and 4 bases at J, with 7 bases in the middle. Per germline, CDR1 SNHLY and CDR2 FYNNEI. CDR3 length: 10 residues. CDR3 in amino acids: CATMGYGYTF. In DNA form, the CDR3 reads TGTGCCACCATGGGCTATGGCTACACCTTC.

This clonotype was counted a few times. The rearrangement joins TRBV27 to TRBJ2-1; D gene ambiguous. This CDR3 is 14 amino acids long. Per the germline V gene, CDR1 is MNHEY and CDR2 is SMNVEV (reference sequence). V was pared by 2 bases and J by 5 bases, with 10 bases between. The CDR3 nucleotides read TGTGCCAGCAGTTTACAGGACGGAGACAATGAGCAGTTCTTC. Translated: CASSLQDGDNEQFF.

V usage is TRBV6-2 or TRBV6-3 and J usage is TRBJ2-7; 9 nucleotides agree with TRBD1. Germline CDR1 and CDR2: MNHEY and SVGEGT. The junction had 8 bases not matched to a gene; V was cut back by 0 bases and J by 5 bases. The CDR3 totals 16 residues. DNA for the CDR3: TGTGCCAGCAGTTACTCACCGGACAGGGGTATCGACGAGCAGTACGTC. It specifies CASSYSPDRGIDEQYV.